These T cell receptor beta chains were read from a single sample in a study of cytomegalovirus exposure and HLA in healthy donors. Profiling relied on immunoSEQ multiplex PCR, and the TCRdb table lists in-frame clones only, not all of them. Counted here are approximately 140,000 clones, over 60% occurring once; the ten biggest clones make up approximately 2.9%. Specimen: PBMCs. Receptors were obtained from a man in his forties in good health and CMV-seropositive. Both conserved end residues are part of each CDR3. The order of the fields is D gene, V gene, clone size, J gene, CDR3 protein, CDR3 DNA. A D gene is named only where the DNA matches it firmly. Only part of the rows carry a size: once, few, many, or a class if the clone is expanded.

d_gene: NA
v_gene: TRBV5-4
abundance: NA
j_gene: TRBJ2-3
CDR3aa: CASSLVGQSTDTQYF
CDR3nt: TGTGCCAGCAGCTTGGTTGGACAGAGCACAGATACGCAGTATTTT

d_gene: NA
v_gene: TRBV19
abundance: once
j_gene: TRBJ1-5
CDR3aa: CASTAGGFDQPQHF
CDR3nt: TGTGCCAGTACCGCGGGGGGGTTCGATCAGCCCCAGCATTTT

d_gene: NA
v_gene: TRBV18
abundance: few
j_gene: TRBJ1-2
CDR3aa: CASSPPGQYDRRGYTF
CDR3nt: TGTGCCAGCTCACCACCTGGACAATATGATCGTCGGGGCTACACCTTC

d_gene: NA
v_gene: TRBV11-2
abundance: once
j_gene: TRBJ2-1
CDR3aa: CASSPSGTWDEQFF
CDR3nt: TGTGCCAGCAGCCCGTCCGGGACTTGGGATGAGCAGTTCTTC

d_gene: NA
v_gene: TRBV27
abundance: NA
j_gene: TRBJ2-2
CDR3aa: CASGRRDTGELFF
CDR3nt: TGTGCCAGCGGACGCAGGGACACCGGGGAGCTGTTTTTT

d_gene: TRBD2
v_gene: TRBV6-1
abundance: few
j_gene: TRBJ2-3
CDR3aa: CASRDSGRTDTQYF
CDR3nt: TGTGCCAGCAGGGATAGCGGGAGAACAGATACGCAGTATTTT

d_gene: NA
v_gene: TRBV29-1
abundance: NA
j_gene: TRBJ2-1
CDR3aa: CSVVPPQIGFF
CDR3nt: TGCAGCGTTGTGCCGCCCCAGATTGGGTTCTTC

d_gene: NA
v_gene: TRBV4-1
abundance: NA
j_gene: TRBJ2-1
CDR3aa: CASSPQERDNEQFF
CDR3nt: TGCGCCAGCAGCCCCCAAGAGCGGGACAATGAGCAGTTCTTC

d_gene: NA
v_gene: TRBV7-6
abundance: NA
j_gene: TRBJ1-4
CDR3aa: CASSLLIAGNNEKLFF
CDR3nt: TGTGCCAGCAGCTTACTTATTGCGGGAAATAATGAAAAACTGTTTTTT

d_gene: TRBD2
v_gene: TRBV29-1
abundance: NA
j_gene: TRBJ2-3
CDR3aa: CSVRLAGLSDTQYF
CDR3nt: TGCAGCGTCAGACTAGCGGGCTTGTCAGATACGCAGTATTTT

d_gene: NA
v_gene: TRBV5-4
abundance: NA
j_gene: TRBJ2-3
CDR3aa: CASSLGLLLAGATDTQYF
CDR3nt: TGTGCCAGCAGCTTGGGACTACTACTAGCTGGGGCCACAGATACGCAGTATTTT

d_gene: NA
v_gene: TRBV27
abundance: NA
j_gene: TRBJ2-7
CDR3aa: CASSLSRTSEQYF
CDR3nt: TGTGCCAGCAGTTTATCCCGGACAAGCGAGCAGTACTTC

d_gene: NA
v_gene: TRBV28
abundance: NA
j_gene: TRBJ2-7
CDR3aa: CASKAGAYEQYF
CDR3nt: TGTGCCAGCAAGGCAGGGGCCTACGAGCAGTACTTC

d_gene: TRBD2
v_gene: TRBV4-3
abundance: NA
j_gene: TRBJ2-1
CDR3aa: CASRAAGGNEQFF
CDR3nt: TGCGCCAGCAGGGCAGCGGGGGGGAATGAGCAGTTCTTC

d_gene: NA
v_gene: TRBV11-1
abundance: NA
j_gene: TRBJ1-4
CDR3aa: CASSFGVEKLFF
CDR3nt: TGTGCCAGCAGCTTCGGAGTTGAAAAACTGTTTTTT

d_gene: TRBD1
v_gene: TRBV5-4
abundance: few
j_gene: TRBJ1-2
CDR3aa: CASSWGQTTYGYTF
CDR3nt: TGTGCCAGCAGCTGGGGACAGACAACTTATGGCTACACCTTC

d_gene: NA
v_gene: TRBV25-1
abundance: NA
j_gene: TRBJ2-2
CDR3aa: CASSDSPGAHTGELFF
CDR3nt: TGTGCCAGCAGTGATTCCCCAGGGGCCCACACCGGGGAGCTGTTTTTT

d_gene: TRBD1
v_gene: TRBV28
abundance: NA
j_gene: TRBJ1-2
CDR3aa: CASSSPTGGYGYTF
CDR3nt: TGTGCCAGCAGTTCACCGACAGGGGGATATGGCTACACCTTC

d_gene: TRBD1
v_gene: TRBV7-9
abundance: NA
j_gene: TRBJ1-1
CDR3aa: CASSFEGATEAFF
CDR3nt: TGTGCCAGCAGCTTCGAGGGGGCCACTGAAGCTTTCTTT

d_gene: NA
v_gene: TRBV4-3
abundance: NA
j_gene: TRBJ1-2
CDR3aa: CASSPGQAPYYGYTF
CDR3nt: TGCGCCAGCAGCCCTGGGCAGGCTCCTTATTATGGCTACACCTTC

d_gene: NA
v_gene: TRBV28
abundance: NA
j_gene: TRBJ1-5
CDR3aa: CASSWPNQPQHF
CDR3nt: TGTGCCAGCAGTTGGCCCAATCAGCCCCAGCATTTT

d_gene: NA
v_gene: TRBV7-2
abundance: NA
j_gene: TRBJ2-7
CDR3aa: CASSFPTGSEQYF
CDR3nt: TGTGCCAGCAGCTTCCCCACAGGGAGCGAGCAGTACTTC

d_gene: NA
v_gene: TRBV7-9
abundance: NA
j_gene: TRBJ2-3
CDR3aa: CSSSIHTDTQYF
CDR3nt: TGTTCCAGCAGCATACACACAGATACGCAGTATTTT

d_gene: TRBD1
v_gene: TRBV29-1
abundance: NA
j_gene: TRBJ1-4
CDR3aa: CSVRQGREKLFF
CDR3nt: TGCAGCGTTAGACAGGGAAGGGAAAAACTGTTTTTT

d_gene: TRBD2
v_gene: TRBV18
abundance: NA
j_gene: TRBJ2-1
CDR3aa: CASSPGTSGRIPNEQFF
CDR3nt: TGTGCCAGCTCACCAGGGACTAGCGGGAGAATCCCCAATGAGCAGTTCTTC

d_gene: NA
v_gene: TRBV6-5
abundance: NA
j_gene: TRBJ2-1
CDR3aa: CASSYEIPSSYNEQFF
CDR3nt: TGTGCCAGCAGTTACGAGATCCCGAGCTCCTACAATGAGCAGTTCTTC

d_gene: NA
v_gene: TRBV11-2
abundance: NA
j_gene: TRBJ1-1
CDR3aa: CASSQITTAGHPEAFF
CDR3nt: TGTGCCAGCAGCCAAATCACGACAGCGGGACACCCTGAAGCTTTCTTT

d_gene: NA
v_gene: TRBV5-1
abundance: NA
j_gene: TRBJ1-5
CDR3aa: CASRWDLNSNQPQHF
CDR3nt: TGCGCCAGCAGGTGGGACTTAAATAGCAATCAGCCCCAGCATTTT

d_gene: TRBD2
v_gene: TRBV27
abundance: NA
j_gene: TRBJ2-1
CDR3aa: CASSFATSHNEQFF
CDR3nt: TGTGCCAGCAGTTTTGCGACTAGCCACAATGAGCAGTTCTTC

d_gene: NA
v_gene: TRBV28
abundance: NA
j_gene: TRBJ2-7
CDR3aa: CASSFSGAEYEQYF
CDR3nt: TGTGCCAGCAGTTTTTCTGGAGCGGAGTACGAGCAGTACTTC

d_gene: NA
v_gene: TRBV27
abundance: NA
j_gene: TRBJ1-4
CDR3aa: CASSSGTGRATNEKLFF
CDR3nt: TGTGCCAGCAGTTCAGGCACAGGCCGGGCAACTAATGAAAAACTGTTTTTT

d_gene: NA
v_gene: TRBV30
abundance: once
j_gene: TRBJ2-1
CDR3aa: CAWSRRDSYNEQFF
CDR3nt: TGTGCCTGGAGTCGGCGGGACTCCTACAATGAGCAGTTCTTC

d_gene: TRBD2
v_gene: TRBV7-8
abundance: NA
j_gene: TRBJ2-1
CDR3aa: CASSSTRARGGFSGRFYEQFF
CDR3nt: TGTGCCAGCAGCTCAACGCGGGCCAGGGGAGGGTTTAGCGGGAGGTTTTATGAGCAGTTCTTC

d_gene: NA
v_gene: TRBV5-1
abundance: NA
j_gene: TRBJ2-7
CDR3aa: CASSLEGIAAYEQYF
CDR3nt: TGCGCCAGCAGCTTGGAGGGGATAGCGGCCTACGAGCAGTACTTC

d_gene: TRBD1
v_gene: TRBV18
abundance: NA
j_gene: TRBJ1-1
CDR3aa: CASSPATGGGTEAFF
CDR3nt: TGTGCCAGCTCACCAGCGACAGGGGGGGGTACTGAAGCTTTCTTT

d_gene: TRBD2
v_gene: TRBV30
abundance: NA
j_gene: TRBJ2-1
CDR3aa: CAWTRQKLAGGGNEQFF
CDR3nt: TGTGCCTGGACCCGACAAAAGCTAGCGGGGGGAGGCAATGAGCAGTTCTTC

d_gene: NA
v_gene: TRBV30
abundance: NA
j_gene: TRBJ2-3
CDR3aa: CAWSWREPDTQYF
CDR3nt: TGTGCCTGGAGTTGGAGGGAACCAGATACGCAGTATTTT

d_gene: TRBD2
v_gene: TRBV30
abundance: NA
j_gene: TRBJ2-4
CDR3aa: CAWSVLLSGTSAVLAKNIQYF
CDR3nt: TGTGCCTGGAGTGTACTCCTCTCCGGGACTAGCGCAGTCCTAGCCAAAAACATTCAGTACTTC